This TCR beta chain was observed in a study of preoperative IRX-2 immunotherapy in early breast cancer. Noted treatment: preoperative locoregional IRX-2 cytokine immunotherapy. Preoperative locoregional IRX-2 cytokine immunotherapy was tested in the phase Ib source study. This clone was counted a single time. This table comes from immunoSEQ multiplex PCR, and its TCRdb copy is limited to in-frame clones, with some not included. The data contain approximately 28,000 clones, 70% to 85% of them singletons. The sequence was collected from a human donor with breast cancer. The biological material was taken from a patient treated with IRX-2 immunotherapy.

DNA for the CDR3: TGCGCCAGCAGCTTGGCTGAGGGGATGGCCTACGAGCAGTACTTC. This codes for CASSLAEGMAYEQYF. The J gene is TRBJ2-7, the V gene TRBV5-1; perhaps D is TRBD1 or TRBD2 (5 bases each). The V gene's germline CDR1 is SGHRS and CDR2 YFSETQ. V lost 0 bases and J lost 2, with 12 bases in between. This CDR3 contains 15 residues.